This T cell receptor beta chain was profiled in a study of Ad26.COV2.S vaccination and SARS-CoV-2 variants. For the study at large: Enrolled in COV1001, the donor was in the Ad26.COV2.S trial arm, which received the vaccine. Broader study findings: Ad26.COV2.S recipients had broader spike-specific TCRs (P = 0.0014). Measures of TCR breadth and depth may have fallen short of total T cell responses. Vaccinees and placebo recipients showed similar non-spike TCR breadth.

Treatment reported: 15 to 20 received Ad26.COV2.S at low or high dose, single or two shots; a few received placebo; per-sample allocation not given. Samples were taken on day 63 after the first vaccine or placebo injection. Trimming removed 3 bases at V and 2 bases at J, with 14 bases between. This CDR3 region has 14 residues. Germline CDR1 reads DFQATT; CDR2 reads SNEGSKA (reference sequence). Concerning this clone itself: Its antigen remains unidentified.

Produced via immunoSEQ multiplex PCR; TCRdb's table is partial and in-frame only. The data show 250,000 to 300,000 clones, around 87% seen once. This rearrangement joins TRBV20-1 to TRBJ2-7; perhaps TRBD1 as D (5 bases). This receptor was obtained from a person between 18 and 60 years old who received the Ad26.COV2.S COVID-19 vaccine or a placebo. The sample consisted of peripheral blood, taken in a trial of Ad26.COV2.S vaccine versus placebo. CDR3 loop: CSASRAGPPYEQYF. The DNA for the CDR3 is TGCAGTGCTAGTCGAGCAGGGCCCCCCTACGAGCAGTACTTC.